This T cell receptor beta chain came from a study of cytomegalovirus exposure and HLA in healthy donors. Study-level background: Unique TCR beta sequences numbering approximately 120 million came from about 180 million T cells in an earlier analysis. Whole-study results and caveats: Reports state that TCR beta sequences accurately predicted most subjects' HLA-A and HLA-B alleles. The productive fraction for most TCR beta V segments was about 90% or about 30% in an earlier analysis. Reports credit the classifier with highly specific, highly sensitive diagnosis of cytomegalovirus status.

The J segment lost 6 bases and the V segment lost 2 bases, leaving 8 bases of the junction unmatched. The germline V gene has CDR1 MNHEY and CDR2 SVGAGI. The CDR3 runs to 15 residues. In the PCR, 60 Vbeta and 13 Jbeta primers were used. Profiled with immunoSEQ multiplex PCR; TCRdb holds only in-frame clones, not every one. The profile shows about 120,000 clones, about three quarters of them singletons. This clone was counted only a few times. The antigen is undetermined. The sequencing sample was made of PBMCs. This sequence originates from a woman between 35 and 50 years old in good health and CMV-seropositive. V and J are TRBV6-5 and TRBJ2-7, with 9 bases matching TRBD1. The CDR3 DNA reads TGTGCCAGCAGTTACCCCCGGGGGACAGGGATCGAGCAGTACTTC. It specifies CASSYPRGTGIEQYF.